A selection of T cell receptor beta chains follows, all from one sample in a study of blood T cell repertoires in COVID-19. Generated by immunoSEQ multiplex PCR, the TCRdb table keeps only in-frame clones and is missing some. The profile shows hundreds of thousands of clones, 75% to 85% of them singletons. Specimen: peripheral blood. The receptor set was obtained from a woman younger than 45 with COVID-19, enrolled during active disease. Each CDR3 is given with its conserved first and last residue. A D gene is named only where the DNA matches it firmly. Some rows have no size entry. The others give once, few or many, or a class for an expanded clone.

V: TRBV15; size: NA; D: NA; J: TRBJ2-1; DNA: TGTGCCACCAGCAGAGATCAGGTGTACAATGAGCAGTTCTTC; CDR3: CATSRDQVYNEQFF
V: TRBV3-1/TRBV3-2; size: NA; D: TRBD1; J: TRBJ1-1; DNA: TGTGCCAGCAGCCTGGACAGGTCGAACACTGAAGCTTTCTTT; CDR3: CASSLDRSNTEAFF
V: TRBV3-1/TRBV3-2; size: once; D: NA; J: TRBJ1-3; DNA: TGTGCCAGCAGCCAAGCATCGACAGAACTTAATGGAAACACCATATATTTT; CDR3: CASSQASTELNGNTIYF
V: TRBV9; size: NA; D: NA; J: TRBJ1-3; DNA: TGTGCCAGCAGCGTAGCTGGGGCAGGGATCTCTGGAAACACCATATATTTT; CDR3: CASSVAGAGISGNTIYF
V: TRBV19; size: NA; D: NA; J: TRBJ2-3; DNA: TGTGCCAGTAGTATTAGCGCGAGCACAGATACGCAGTATTTT; CDR3: CASSISASTDTQYF
V: TRBV3-1/TRBV3-2; size: NA; D: NA; J: TRBJ2-1; DNA: TGTGCCAGCAGCCTTGTTGGGGGGGGCATTGTCAATGAGCAGTTCTTC; CDR3: CASSLVGGGIVNEQFF
V: TRBV4-1; size: few; D: NA; J: TRBJ1-5; DNA: TGCGCCAGCAGCCAAGTTGCCAGTAATCAGCCCCAGCATTTT; CDR3: CASSQVASNQPQHF
V: TRBV2; size: NA; D: TRBD1; J: TRBJ1-2; DNA: TGTGCCAGCAGTTCCCGGGACAGGGGCTACTATGGCTACACCTTC; CDR3: CASSSRDRGYYGYTF
V: TRBV30; size: NA; D: NA; J: TRBJ2-7; DNA: TGTGCCTGGAGTGTCGGGTCGACCTACGAGCAGTACTTC; CDR3: CAWSVGSTYEQYF
V: TRBV9; size: NA; D: NA; J: TRBJ1-1; DNA: TGTGCCAGCAGCGGGGGCCAGCATGAAGCTTTCTTT; CDR3: CASSGGQHEAFF
V: TRBV2; size: NA; D: NA; J: TRBJ1-6; DNA: TGTGCCAGCAGTCAGGGGTGGAAGAGTTCACCCCTCCACTTT; CDR3: CASSQGWKSSPLHF
V: TRBV15; size: NA; D: TRBD2; J: TRBJ2-2; DNA: TGTGCCACCAGCGGCGGGAGACTAGCGGGGAACACCGGGGAGCTGTTTTTT; CDR3: CATSGGRLAGNTGELFF
V: TRBV2; size: NA; D: TRBD2; J: TRBJ2-2; DNA: TGTGCCACCGTCGGACTAGCGGGGGGTACCGGGGAGCTGTTTTTT; CDR3: CATVGLAGGTGELFF
V: TRBV19; size: few; D: NA; J: TRBJ1-2; DNA: TGTGCCAGCGCCCCAGGGAACTATGCTGGCTACACCTTC; CDR3: CASAPGNYAGYTF
V: TRBV7-9; size: once; D: TRBD1; J: TRBJ2-1; DNA: TGTGCCAGCAGCCGGGGACAGGGGGAGAATGAGCAGTTCTTC; CDR3: CASSRGQGENEQFF
V: TRBV12-3/TRBV12-4; size: NA; D: NA; J: TRBJ2-5; DNA: TGTGCCAGCAGTTTCTCCCGAGGAGAGACCCAGTACTTC; CDR3: CASSFSRGETQYF
V: TRBV4-2; size: NA; D: NA; J: TRBJ1-5; DNA: TGTGCCAGCAGCCAAGATGGTCAGCAGCCCCAGCATTTT; CDR3: CASSQDGQQPQHF
V: TRBV6-6; size: NA; D: NA; J: TRBJ1-3; DNA: TGTGCCAGCATTTCCTTCTCTGGAAACACCATATATTTT; CDR3: CASISFSGNTIYF
V: TRBV5-1; size: NA; D: TRBD2; J: TRBJ2-3; DNA: TGCGCCAGCAGACTAGCGGCCACAGATACGCAGTATTTT; CDR3: CASRLAATDTQYF
V: TRBV29-1; size: NA; D: TRBD1; J: TRBJ2-1; DNA: TGCAGCGTTGATATCAGGGATGTAGGGGGCGAGCAGTTCTTC; CDR3: CSVDIRDVGGEQFF
V: TRBV12-3/TRBV12-4; size: NA; D: TRBD1; J: TRBJ2-2; DNA: TGTGCCAGCAGGACAGGGCCCACCGGGGAGCTGTTTTTT; CDR3: CASRTGPTGELFF
V: TRBV6-2/TRBV6-3; size: NA; D: NA; J: TRBJ1-1; DNA: TGTGCCAGCAGTTTACAGGGTCGAGGCACTGAAGCTTTCTTT; CDR3: CASSLQGRGTEAFF
V: TRBV18; size: few; D: TRBD1; J: TRBJ1-1; DNA: TGTGCCAGCTCACCGGAGGGGGCGAGCACTGAAGCTTTCTTT; CDR3: CASSPEGASTEAFF
V: TRBV5-6; size: NA; D: TRBD1; J: TRBJ1-1; DNA: TGTGCCAGCAGCTTGGACAGGGGGCGTTCTGAAGCTTTCTTT; CDR3: CASSLDRGRSEAFF
V: TRBV4-1; size: few; D: NA; J: TRBJ1-2; DNA: TGCGCCAGCAGCCAAGTAGGAGGTATCGATGGCTACACCTTC; CDR3: CASSQVGGIDGYTF
V: TRBV14; size: many; D: NA; J: TRBJ2-7; DNA: TGTGCCAGCAGCCAAGGCAGGGCGTCCTACGAGCAGTACTTC; CDR3: CASSQGRASYEQYF